This TCR beta chain came from a study of CD8+ T cells in alopecia areata. The V end lost 4 bases, the J end lost 8 bases, and 12 bases lay between the germline ends. Per germline, CDR1 SQVTM and CDR2 ANQGSEA. The CDR3 has 13 residues. Sequencing relied on a cDNA template that was reverse transcribed from extracted RNA. TCRdb keeps only in-frame clones here, not all; method: immunoSEQ multiplex PCR. The sample lists approximately 150,000 clones; 87% were seen once. This clone came up a few times. Its antigen remains unidentified. Findings and caveats of the study: Patients shared TCRs less clearly than mice did, possibly owing to HLA.

The TCR sequence derives from a human donor with alopecia areata. The source was CD8+ T cells sorted from blood, collected at week 0. V and J are TRBV29-1 and TRBJ2-6; no clear D gene. CDR3: CSVVGSATNVLTF. CDR3 nucleotide sequence: TGCAGCGTTGTGGGATCGGCTACCAACGTCCTGACTTTC.